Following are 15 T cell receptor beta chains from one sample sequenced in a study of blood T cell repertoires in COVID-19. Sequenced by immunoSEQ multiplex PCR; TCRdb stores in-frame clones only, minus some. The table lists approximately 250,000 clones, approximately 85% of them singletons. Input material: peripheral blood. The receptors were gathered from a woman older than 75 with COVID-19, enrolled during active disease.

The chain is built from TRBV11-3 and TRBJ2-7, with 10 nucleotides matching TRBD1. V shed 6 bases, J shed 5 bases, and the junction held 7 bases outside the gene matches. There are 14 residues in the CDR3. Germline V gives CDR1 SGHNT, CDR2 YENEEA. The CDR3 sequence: CASSSGQGENEQYF. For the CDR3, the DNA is TGTGCCAGCAGTAGCGGACAGGGGGAGAACGAGCAGTACTTC.

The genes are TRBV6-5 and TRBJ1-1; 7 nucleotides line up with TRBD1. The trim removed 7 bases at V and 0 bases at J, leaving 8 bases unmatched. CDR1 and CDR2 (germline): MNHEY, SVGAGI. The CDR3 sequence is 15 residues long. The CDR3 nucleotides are TGTGCCAGCACCCTGACGGGACAGATGAACACTGAAGCTTTCTTT. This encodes CASTLTGQMNTEAFF.

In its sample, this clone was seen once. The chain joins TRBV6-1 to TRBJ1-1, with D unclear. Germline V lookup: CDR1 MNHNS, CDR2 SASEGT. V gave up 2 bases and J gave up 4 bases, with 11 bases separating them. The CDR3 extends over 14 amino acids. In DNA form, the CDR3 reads TGTGCCAGCAGTGAATACCTAGCCGGCACTGAAGCTTTCTTT. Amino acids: CASSEYLAGTEAFF.

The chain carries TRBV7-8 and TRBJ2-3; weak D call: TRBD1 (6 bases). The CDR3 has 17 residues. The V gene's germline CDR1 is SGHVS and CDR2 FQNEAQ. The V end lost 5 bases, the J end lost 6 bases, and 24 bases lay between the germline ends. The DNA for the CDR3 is TGTGCCAGCAGCCCTGCACCGAGGGGGTCCCAGAGGGATACGCAGTATTTT. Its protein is CASSPAPRGSQRDTQYF.

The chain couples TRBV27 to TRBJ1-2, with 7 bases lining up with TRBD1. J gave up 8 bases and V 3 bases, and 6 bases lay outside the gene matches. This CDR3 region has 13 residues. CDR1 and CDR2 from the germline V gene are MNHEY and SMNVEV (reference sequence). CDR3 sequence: CASSFTGVGGYTF. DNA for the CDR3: TGTGCCAGCAGTTTTACAGGGGTCGGCGGCTACACCTTC.

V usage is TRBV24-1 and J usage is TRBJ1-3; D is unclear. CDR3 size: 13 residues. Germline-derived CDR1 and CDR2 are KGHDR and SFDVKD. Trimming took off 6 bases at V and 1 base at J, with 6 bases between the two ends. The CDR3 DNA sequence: TGTGCCACCAGTCAGGCATCTGGAAACACCATATATTTT. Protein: CATSQASGNTIYF.

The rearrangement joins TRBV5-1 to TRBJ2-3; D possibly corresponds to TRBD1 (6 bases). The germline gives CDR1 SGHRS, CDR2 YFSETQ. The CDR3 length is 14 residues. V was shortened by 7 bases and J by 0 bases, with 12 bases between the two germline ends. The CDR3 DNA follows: TGCGCCAGCTACCCTGGACAGAGCACAGATACGCAGTATTTT. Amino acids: CASYPGQSTDTQYF.

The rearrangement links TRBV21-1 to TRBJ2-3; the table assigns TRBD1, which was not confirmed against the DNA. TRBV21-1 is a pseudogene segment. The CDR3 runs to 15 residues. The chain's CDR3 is CANQGQAKPTDTQYF. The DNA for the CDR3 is TGTGCCAACCAGGGACAGGCCAAGCCCACAGATACGCAGTATTTT.

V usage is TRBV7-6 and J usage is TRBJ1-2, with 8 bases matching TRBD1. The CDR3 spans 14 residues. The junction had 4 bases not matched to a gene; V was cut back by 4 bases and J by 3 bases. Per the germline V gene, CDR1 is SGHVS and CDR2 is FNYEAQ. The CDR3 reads CASSSGQGDYGYTF. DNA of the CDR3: TGTGCCAGCAGCTCTGGACAGGGTGACTATGGCTACACCTTC. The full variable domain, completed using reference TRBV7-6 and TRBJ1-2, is GAGVSQSPRYKVTKRGQDVALRCDPISGHVSLYWYRQALGQGPEFLTYFNYEAQQDKSGLPNDRFSAERPEGSISTLTIQRTEQRDSAMYRCASSSGQGDYGYTFGSGTRLTVV.

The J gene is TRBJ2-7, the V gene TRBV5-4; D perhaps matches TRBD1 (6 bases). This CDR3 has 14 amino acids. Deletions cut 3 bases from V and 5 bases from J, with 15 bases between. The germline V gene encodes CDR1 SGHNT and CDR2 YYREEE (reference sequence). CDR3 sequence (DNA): TGTGCCAGCAGCTCGGAGAACAGGGCCCACGAGCAGTACTTC. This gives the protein CASSSENRAHEQYF. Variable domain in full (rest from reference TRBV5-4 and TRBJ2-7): ETGVTQSPTHLIKTRGQQVTLRCSSQSGHNTVSWYQQALGQGPQFIFQYYREEENGRGNFPPRFSGLQFPNYSSELNVNALELDDSALYLCASSSENRAHEQYFGPGTRLTVT.

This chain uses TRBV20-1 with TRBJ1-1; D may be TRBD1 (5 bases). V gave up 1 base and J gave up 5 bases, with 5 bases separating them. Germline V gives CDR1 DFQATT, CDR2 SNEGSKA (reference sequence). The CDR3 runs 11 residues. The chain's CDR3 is CSARGQTEAFF. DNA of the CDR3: TGCAGTGCTAGAGGACAGACTGAAGCTTTCTTT.

The CDR3 loop is CATSDRDQPQHF. DNA for the CDR3: TGTGCCACCAGTGATCGCGATCAGCCCCAGCATTTT. This chain connects TRBV24-1 to TRBJ1-5, with no clear D. Trimming took off 3 bases at V and 5 bases at J, with 4 bases between the two ends. The V gene's germline CDR1 is KGHDR and CDR2 SFDVKD. This CDR3 has 12 residues.

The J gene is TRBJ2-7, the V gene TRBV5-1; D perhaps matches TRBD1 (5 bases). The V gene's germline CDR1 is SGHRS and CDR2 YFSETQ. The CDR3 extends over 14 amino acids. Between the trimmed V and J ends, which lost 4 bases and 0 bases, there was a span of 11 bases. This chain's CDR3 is CASSGRTLSYEQYF. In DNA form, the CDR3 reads TGCGCCAGCAGCGGCCGGACACTCTCCTACGAGCAGTACTTC.

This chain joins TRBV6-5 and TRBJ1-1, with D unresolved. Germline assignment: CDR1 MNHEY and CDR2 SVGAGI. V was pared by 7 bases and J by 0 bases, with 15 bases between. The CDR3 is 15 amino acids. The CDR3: CASTHSISMNTEAFF. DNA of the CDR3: TGTGCCAGCACCCACAGCATTTCTATGAACACTGAAGCTTTCTTT.

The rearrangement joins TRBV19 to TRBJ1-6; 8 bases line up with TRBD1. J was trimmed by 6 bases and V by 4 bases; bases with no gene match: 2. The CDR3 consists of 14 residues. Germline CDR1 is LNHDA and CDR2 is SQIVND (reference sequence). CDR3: CASSTQGANSPLHF. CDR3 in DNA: TGTGCCAGTAGTACCCAGGGGGCTAATTCACCCCTCCACTTT.